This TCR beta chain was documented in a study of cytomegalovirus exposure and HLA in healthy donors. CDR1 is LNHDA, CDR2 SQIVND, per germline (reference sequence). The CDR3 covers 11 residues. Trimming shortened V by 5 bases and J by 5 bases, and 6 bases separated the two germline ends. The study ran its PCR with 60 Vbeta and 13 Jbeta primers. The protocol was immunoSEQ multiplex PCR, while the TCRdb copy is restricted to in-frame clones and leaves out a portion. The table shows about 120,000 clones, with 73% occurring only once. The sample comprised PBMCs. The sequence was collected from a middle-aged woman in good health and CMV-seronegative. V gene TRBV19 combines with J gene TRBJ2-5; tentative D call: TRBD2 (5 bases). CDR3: CASSPGETQYF. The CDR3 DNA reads TGTGCCAGTAGTCCGGGGGAGACCCAGTACTTC.